Sequencing of this TCR beta chain was carried out in a study of vaccination and CD4 T cells after COVID-19 (dated by TCRdb to 2021 to 2024). Study-wide context: The convalescent cohort included six males and four females, with two Hispanic individuals, seven Caucasians, two Asians and one multiracial person. In around 9 COVID-19 convalescent patients and a handful of infection-naive healthy vaccine recipients, researchers compared the spike-specific CD4+ TCR repertoire from before mRNA vaccination with the repertoire from after. Participants received two doses of either the Pfizer-BioNTech BNT162b2 vaccine (n=8) or the Moderna mRNA-1273 vaccine (n=2). Post-COVID blood samples were collected from convalescent patients a median of approximately 100 days after diagnosis, with a range of roughly 30 to 170 days. Overlapping spike peptide pools from SARS-CoV-2 and from the common cold coronaviruses HCoV-NL63, HCoV-OC43 and HCoV-229E were used as culture stimuli. In an earlier paper using these donors, memory CD4+ T cell crossreactivity between SARS-CoV-2 and common cold coronavirus spike proteins was assessed at the TCR clonotype level. The time from the second vaccine dose to post-vaccine blood sampling had a median of roughly 77 days and ranged from about 14 to 241 days. Control cultures used a CEFX viral epitope pool as positive control, an HIV-1 Nef peptide pool as negative control, or no peptide.

To note about this clonotype: Its target antigen remains unknown. The sample holds no much larger clone one base away, and base qualities are not on file.

The meaning of the sample's treatment or condition label: approximately 9-day PBMC culture with coronavirus spike peptide pools or control peptides (ViraFEST assay). CD4+ T cells from unexposed donors were collected before the COVID-19 pandemic (2011-2018). To expand antigen-specific T cells with peptide pools and then pick out the expanded clonotypes through TCR sequencing, the study relied on the ViraFEST assay. PBMCs were cultured at roughly 2 million per well in IMDM supplemented with roughly 5.2% human AB serum and about 9.5 IU/ml IL-2, with 9.5 to 10 ug/ml peptide pools added. On days 3 and 7, half of the culture medium was replaced with fresh IL-2-containing medium. After around 10 days of culture, CD4+ T cells were isolated by negative selection with the EasySep CD4+ T cell isolation kit. Unexposed donor CD4+ T cells were tested for reactivity to SARS-CoV-2 S and N and four common cold coronavirus spike pools, as cell number allowed. PBMCs were separated from whole blood using Ficoll-Paque Plus gradient centrifugation and then either used fresh or cryopreserved at -140C. Culture conditions were generally each tested in triplicate wells. Leukapheresis product for the unexposed donors was bought commercially.

Trimming accounts for 3 bases at V and 6 bases at J, while the number of junction bases matched to no gene is 6. From cysteine to phenylalanine, the CDR3 is 14 amino acids long. The only DNA kept is the CDR3, 42 bases in frame from the first base. CDR1 and CDR2, per the germline V gene, are SGHDT and YYEEEE. The protocol used for the library was PCR. TCR sequencing of DNA from cultured CD4+ T cells used the Oncomine TCR Beta short-read assay at the Johns Hopkins FTIC core. Genomic DNA was extracted from the cultured CD4+ T cells with the QIAamp micro DNA kit. Oncomine TCR Beta libraries made from cultured CD4+ T cells were pooled using unique dual indexes and sequenced on an Illumina iSeq 100. The study's processing was this. Non-productive sequences were removed, and CDR3s that did not start with C, did not end with F or W, or were shorter than 7 amino acids were discarded. Antigen-specific clonotypes were identified using the MANAFEST web application through comparison of peptide-stimulated wells with reference and other culture wells. To be called positive, a clone needed an FDR below 0.05, an odds ratio above 5, and a productive frequency above 0.1% in at least two of three replicate wells. Cross-reactive clonotypes were defined as significantly expanded in both SARS-CoV-2 spike wells and at least one common cold coronavirus spike condition. Levenshtein distances (stringdist) and unrooted phylogenetic trees (ape) in R version 3.6.1 were used to assess CDR3 homology. TCRdb reprocessed the public reads (quality trimming at Q25 with fastp, clone calling with MiXCR) and kept in-frame beta chains. For every CDR3 protein sequence, its rows merge into one entry that carries the most common genes and DNA. The V and J calls were not made by the authors but by TCRdb's processing. This sample has fewer than 6,500 distinct CDR3 sequences in its table, and about 28% of those were observed once. The ten biggest clones cover about 35% of the sample.

What the work shows at the level of the full study, not this receptor alone: In convalescent patients, nearly all vaccine-specific clones (304 of 307) were found to be mono-reactive for SARS-CoV-2 spike rather than cross-reactive with common cold coronaviruses. Among convalescent patients, a median around 89% of the SARS-CoV-2-reactive clones seen after vaccination appeared only after vaccination, which suggests priming specific to the vaccine. The median number of SARS-CoV-2-reactive clonotypes rose from 21 after infection to a few dozen after vaccination, but the change was not significant. Only a relatively small number of convalescent patients were included in the study, and early timepoints following natural infection were not analyzed.

The chain is made from TRBV5-6 and TRBJ1-2; 9 bases in between match TRBD1. The sample taken for sequencing was CD4+ T cells from blood, cultured in vitro. This clonotype originated in a human donor in good health. The CDR3 region has the sequence CASSSPGQGDGYTF. The DNA reads TGTGCCAGCAGCTCTCCGGGACAGGGCGATGGCTACACCTTC.